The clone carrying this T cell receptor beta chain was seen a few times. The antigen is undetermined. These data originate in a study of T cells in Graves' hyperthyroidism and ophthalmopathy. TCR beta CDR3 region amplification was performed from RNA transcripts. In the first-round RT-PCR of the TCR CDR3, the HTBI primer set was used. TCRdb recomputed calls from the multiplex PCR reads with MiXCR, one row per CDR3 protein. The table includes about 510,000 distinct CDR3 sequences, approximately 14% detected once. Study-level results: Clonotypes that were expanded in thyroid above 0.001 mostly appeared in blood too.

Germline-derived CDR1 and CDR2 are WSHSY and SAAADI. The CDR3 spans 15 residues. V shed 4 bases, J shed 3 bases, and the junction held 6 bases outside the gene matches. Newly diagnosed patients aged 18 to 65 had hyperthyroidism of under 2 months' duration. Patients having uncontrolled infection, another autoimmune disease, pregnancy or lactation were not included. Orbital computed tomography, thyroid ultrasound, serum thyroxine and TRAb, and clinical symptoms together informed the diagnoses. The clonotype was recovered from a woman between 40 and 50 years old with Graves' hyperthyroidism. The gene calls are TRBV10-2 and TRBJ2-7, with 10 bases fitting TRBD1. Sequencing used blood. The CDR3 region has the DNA TGCGCCAGCAGTGCCTCGGGACAGGGGCTCTACGAGCAGTACTTC. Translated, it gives CASSASGQGLYEQYF.